This is a list of T cell receptor beta chains from one sample in a study of graft-versus-host responses after intestinal transplantation. Sequencing was performed with immunoSEQ multiplex PCR; in TCRdb, only in-frame clones are kept and a portion is missing. The data contain fewer than 150,000 clones, roughly 92% of them singletons. Their recognized antigens are unknown. The sample here was unstimulated CD4+ T cells sorted from spleen or lymph node cells, taken before intestinal transplant. These receptor sequences come from a human donor who received an intestinal transplant. Each CDR3 is given with its conserved first and last residue. A D gene is named only where the DNA matches it firmly. Expanded clones get a size class; other rows say once, few or many, or leave the size out.

TRBJ1-1	-	TRBD1	TRBV29-1	CSVQTGTGVTEAFF	TGCAGCGTCCAAACCGGGACAGGGGTTACTGAAGCTTTCTTT
TRBJ2-2	-	-	TRBV6-5	CATMNWGSNTGELFF	TGTGCCACCATGAATTGGGGTAGTAACACCGGGGAGCTGTTTTTT
TRBJ1-1	-	-	TRBV7-3	CASSRGGSTEAFF	TGTGCCAGCAGCCGCGGCGGTAGCACTGAAGCTTTCTTT
TRBJ2-2	-	TRBD2	TRBV27	CASKDSLGRAGELFF	TGTGCCAGCAAGGACTCCCTAGGGAGGGCCGGGGAGCTGTTTTTT
TRBJ1-2	-	-	TRBV30	CAWSVQGVYGYTF	TGTGCCTGGAGTGTACAAGGAGTATATGGCTACACCTTC
TRBJ2-2	-	-	TRBV5-1	CASSPYRVGGELFF	TGCGCCAGCAGCCCGTACCGCGTAGGGGGGGAGCTGTTTTTT
TRBJ1-6	-	TRBD1	TRBV9	CASSVTPGGRENSPLHF	TGTGCCAGCAGCGTAACTCCAGGGGGCAGGGAAAATTCACCCCTCCACTTT
TRBJ2-7	-	-	TRBV11-3	CASSQSEVEQYF	TGTGCCAGCAGCCAGAGCGAGGTCGAGCAGTACTTC
TRBJ2-7	once	-	TRBV5-3	CARSPRKLDTSYEQYF	TGTGCCAGAAGCCCCCGAAAGCTGGACACCTCCTACGAGCAGTACTTC
TRBJ2-7	-	TRBD1	TRBV11-2	CASTWDRGPYEQYF	TGTGCCAGCACTTGGGACAGGGGGCCCTACGAGCAGTACTTC
TRBJ2-7	-	-	TRBV18	CASSPDGASSYEQYF	TGTGCCAGCTCACCGGACGGGGCAAGCTCCTACGAGCAGTACTTC
TRBJ1-2	-	TRBD1	TRBV2	CASTGQGNQRYTF	TGTGCCAGCACGGGACAGGGTAACCAGCGCTACACCTTC
TRBJ1-1	-	-	TRBV7-9	CASSLKGIRAEAFF	TGTGCCAGCAGCTTGAAGGGTATTCGAGCTGAAGCTTTCTTT
TRBJ2-5	-	-	TRBV7-7	CASSLGGLHNQETQYF	TGTGCCAGCAGCTTGGGAGGTCTACACAACCAAGAGACCCAGTACTTC
TRBJ1-2	-	-	TRBV27	CASSPRSGVGYGYTF	TGTGCCAGCAGTCCCCGATCGGGGGTCGGCTATGGCTACACCTTC
TRBJ1-1	-	-	TRBV10-2	CASISVGMNTEAFF	TGCGCCAGCATCAGCGTAGGCATGAACACTGAAGCTTTCTTT
TRBJ1-3	few	-	TRBV5-1	CASSLGQSSGNTIYF	TGCGCCAGCAGCTTGGGACAGTCCTCTGGAAACACCATATATTTT
TRBJ1-1	-	-	TRBV6-4	CASSDLGGEAFF	TGTGCCAGCAGTGATTTAGGGGGAGAAGCTTTCTTT
TRBJ1-1	-	TRBD1	TRBV5-1	CASSIGTAKNTEAFF	TGCGCCAGCAGCATTGGGACAGCTAAGAACACTGAAGCTTTCTTT
TRBJ2-6	once	-	TRBV5-1	CASSFGDSGANVLTF	TGCGCCAGCAGCTTTGGCGACTCTGGGGCCAACGTCCTGACTTTC
TRBJ1-2	-	-	TRBV5-1	CASSLEGGNYGYTF	TGCGCCAGCAGCTTGGAGGGAGGGAACTATGGCTACACCTTC
TRBJ2-7	-	-	TRBV2	CASCPIARGEQYF	TGTGCCAGCTGCCCCATAGCCAGGGGCGAGCAGTACTTC
TRBJ1-6	-	-	TRBV5-1	CASSYDARGTGSSPLHF	TGCGCCAGCAGCTACGACGCTCGGGGTACGGGATCTTCACCCCTCCACTTT
TRBJ2-7	-	-	TRBV6-4	CASSGRGPYEQYF	TGTGCCAGCAGCGGGCGGGGCCCCTACGAGCAGTACTTC
TRBJ1-4	-	TRBD1	TRBV28	CASTQIGTGNEKLFF	TGTGCCAGCACCCAGATAGGGACAGGGAATGAAAAACTGTTTTTT
TRBJ1-1	once	-	TRBV20-1	CSARVEGATFF	TGCAGTGCTAGAGTGGAGGGCGCAACTTTCTTT
TRBJ2-5	-	-	TRBV6-5	CASSYRAQETQYF	TGTGCCAGCAGTTACAGGGCTCAAGAGACCCAGTACTTC
TRBJ1-2	-	TRBD1	TRBV6-4	CASSDGQGAGYTF	TGTGCCAGCAGTGACGGACAGGGGGCTGGCTACACCTTC
TRBJ2-2	-	-	TRBV5-1	CASSGPYGSAGELFF	TGCGCCAGCAGTGGGCCTTATGGGAGTGCCGGGGAGCTGTTTTTT
TRBJ2-4	-	-	TRBV4-2	CASSQVQGEVAQYF	TGTGCCAGCAGCCAAGTACAGGGCGAAGTTGCCCAGTACTTC
TRBJ1-3	-	-	TRBV5-5	CASSLSGANTIYF	TGTGCCAGCAGCTTGTCGGGGGCAAACACCATATATTTT
TRBJ2-7	-	-	TRBV30	CAWSVQRDGDYEQYF	TGTGCCTGGAGTGTACAAAGGGACGGAGACTACGAGCAGTACTTC
TRBJ2-7	-	-	TRBV30	CAWSRVGGEQYF	TGTGCCTGGAGCCGGGTAGGGGGCGAGCAGTACTTC
TRBJ2-2	once	-	TRBV6-6	CASSYRDNTGELFF	TGTGCCAGCAGTTACAGGGACAACACCGGGGAGCTGTTTTTT
TRBJ1-5	-	TRBD1	TRBV19	CASRRDRFSNQPQHF	TGTGCCAGTAGAAGGGACAGGTTTAGCAATCAGCCCCAGCATTTT
TRBJ2-1	-	TRBD1	TRBV6-1	CASRNNRGSNEQFF	TGTGCCAGCAGAAACAACAGGGGATCCAATGAGCAGTTCTTC
TRBJ1-2	-	-	TRBV11-2	CASSPTWGRRTGYTF	TGTGCCAGCAGCCCCACCTGGGGCAGGAGAACTGGCTACACCTTC
TRBJ2-7	-	TRBD1	TRBV2	CASRDRAYEQYF	TGTGCCAGCCGGGACAGGGCTTACGAGCAGTACTTC
TRBJ2-2	-	TRBD1	TRBV5-1	CASSLRGGGPGELFF	TGCGCCAGCAGCTTGAGAGGGGGCGGACCCGGGGAGCTGTTTTTT
TRBJ1-4	-	-	TRBV6-6	CASSYRGAEKLFF	TGTGCCAGCAGTTACAGGGGGGCCGAAAAACTGTTTTTT
TRBJ2-3	-	TRBD2	TRBV5-1	CASSPLAGSGTDTQYF	TGCGCCAGCAGCCCACTAGCGGGCTCGGGGACAGATACGCAGTATTTT